The 29 T cell receptor beta chains in this list originate from one sample, sequenced in a study of blood T cell repertoires in COVID-19. The assay was immunoSEQ multiplex PCR, and TCRdb's table has in-frame clones only and misses some. In the table there are fewer than 300,000 clones, roughly 85% of which are singletons. The sample taken for sequencing was peripheral blood. Receptor source: a woman aged 18-29 years with acute or convalescent COVID-19.

This chain connects TRBV29-1 to TRBJ1-1, with no clear D. This CDR3 contains 14 residues. Germline-derived CDR1 and CDR2 are SQVTM and ANQGSEA. V lost 3 bases to trimming and J lost 6 bases, with 17 bases between them. In DNA, the CDR3 is TGCAGCGTTGATTTGGTGGGCAAAGGCGCTGAAGCTTTCTTT. This sequence encodes CSVDLVGKGAEAFF. The complete variable domain, with remaining parts taken from reference TRBV29-1 and TRBJ1-1, reads SAVISQKPSRDICQRGTSLTIQCQVDSQVTMMFWYRQQPGQSLTLIATANQGSEATYESGFVIDKFPISRPNLTFSTLTVSNMSPEDSSIYLCSVDLVGKGAEAFFGQGTRLTVV.

This chain uses TRBV5-1 with TRBJ2-5; D unclear. The CDR3 is 14 residues long. With 0 bases removed from V and 5 bases from J, the gap between germline ends came to 11 bases. Germline CDR1 reads SGHRS; CDR2 reads YFSETQ. For the CDR3, the DNA is TGCGCCAGCAGCTTGGGACTTTTAAGGGAGACCCAGTACTTC. The encoded protein is CASSLGLLRETQYF.

This clone showed up just a few times. The V and J genes are TRBV7-9 and TRBJ2-1, with TRBD2 matching 7 bases. The CDR3 runs to 15 residues. CDR1 and CDR2 from the germline V gene are SEHNR and FQNEAQ (reference sequence). Germline trimming cut 2 bases from V and 9 bases from J; bases unmatched to any gene: 10. The CDR3 spells CASSLTMAGAGEQFF. CDR3 in DNA: TGTGCCAGCAGCTTAACGATGGCGGGAGCGGGTGAGCAGTTCTTC.

The rearrangement joins TRBV5-6 to TRBJ2-7, with 9 bases aligning to TRBD1. V was clipped by 0 bases and J by 6 bases; unmatched bases: 13. CDR1 and CDR2 (germline): SGHDT, YYEEEE. The CDR3 loop spans 17 amino acids. The CDR3 coding sequence is TGTGCCAGCAGCTTGGCCGGGACAGGGCTATCATTGTCCGAGCAGTACTTC. As protein: CASSLAGTGLSLSEQYF.

This clone was observed once. The rearrangement uses TRBV3-1 (or the pseudogene TRBV3-2) and TRBJ1-5, with unresolved D. Trimming took 1 base from V and 3 from J, leaving 10 bases between them. Germline V gene sequence: CDR1 LGHDT, CDR2 YNNKEL (reference sequence). The CDR3 has 15 amino acids. DNA for the CDR3: TGTGCCAGCAGCCAAGGGGCTGGAATCAATCAGCCCCAGCATTTT. The encoded protein is CASSQGAGINQPQHF.

The chain carries TRBV5-5 and TRBJ2-1, with 8 bases aligning to TRBD2. There are 14 residues in the CDR3. The trim removed 4 bases at V and 8 bases at J, leaving 8 bases unmatched. Germline V gene data show CDR1 as SGHKS and CDR2 as YYEKEE (reference sequence). The CDR3 coding sequence is TGTGCCAGCAGCCCACGTCCAGCGGGAGATGAGCAGTTCTTC. Its translation is CASSPRPAGDEQFF.

This chain links TRBV27 with TRBJ1-3; a possible D gene is TRBD1 (5 bases). V was shortened by 5 bases and J by 4 bases, with 12 bases between the two germline ends. The CDR3 sequence is 14 residues long. Germline V gene sequence: CDR1 MNHEY, CDR2 SMNVEV (reference sequence). Here the CDR3 reads CASSKTENGNTIYF. The CDR3 DNA sequence: TGTGCCAGCAGTAAGACAGAAAACGGAAACACCATATATTTT.

The gene calls are TRBV29-1 and TRBJ2-7, with 9 bases matching TRBD1. There are 14 residues in the CDR3. Losses at the gene ends were 6 bases for V and 6 bases for J; bases not matched to a gene: 12. CDR1 is SQVTM and CDR2 is ANQGSEA in the germline V gene. CDR3 residues: CSVSGTGLPSEQYF. The DNA for the CDR3 is TGCAGCGTATCAGGGACAGGGCTTCCCTCCGAGCAGTACTTC.

CDR3 sequence reads: CATSRERDRASSDNEQFF. DNA for the CDR3: TGTGCCACCAGCAGAGAGCGGGACAGGGCCTCTTCAGACAATGAGCAGTTCTTC. The rearrangement uses TRBV15 and TRBJ2-1; 9 nucleotides align to TRBD1. Trimming took 0 bases from V and 5 from J; bases not matched to a gene: 11. The CDR3 covers 18 residues. CDR1 is LNHNV and CDR2 is YYDKDF in the germline V gene (reference sequence).

The chain carries TRBV7-2 and TRBJ2-2, with D maybe TRBD2 (6 bases). V lost 5 bases, J lost 8 bases, and 18 bases lay in between. Germline-derived CDR1 and CDR2 are SGHTA and FQGNSA. This CDR3 is built from 15 residues. The CDR3 region has the DNA TGTGCCAGCAGCGCGACGTCCGGGAGTGGAGGGGAGCTGTTTTTT. It codes for CASSATSGSGGELFF.

The table lists this clone with many counts. This chain connects TRBV6-5 to TRBJ1-1, with 7 positions matching TRBD1. The CDR3 spans 15 residues. The V gene's germline CDR1 is MNHEY and CDR2 SVGAGI. Trimming took 2 bases from V and 3 from J; bases not matched to a gene: 6. The CDR3 nucleotides read TGTGCCAGCAGTTACATCGCCAGGGGGGACACTGAAGCTTTCTTT. Translated, it gives CASSYIARGDTEAFF.

V usage is TRBV27 and J usage is TRBJ2-1; TRBD2 matches 13 bases. J gave up 7 bases and V 5 bases, and 11 bases lay outside the gene matches. This CDR3 has 17 amino acids. Germline-derived CDR1 and CDR2 are MNHEY and SMNVEV (reference sequence). This CDR3 reads CASSHPTLAGGRNEQFF. The CDR3 nucleotides are TGTGCCAGCAGTCACCCAACACTAGCGGGAGGGCGAAATGAGCAGTTCTTC.

CDR3 DNA: TGTGCCAGCAGTGAATTGATGGGGGCTGACGGGGAGCTGTTTTTT. As protein: CASSELMGADGELFF. The chain has TRBV25-1 and TRBJ2-2; a weak D match, TRBD1 (6 bases). The CDR3 has 15 amino acids. Germline V lookup: CDR1 MGHDK, CDR2 SYGVNS. Trimming stripped 1 base from V and 7 bases from J, with 13 bases between.

V gene TRBV13 combines with J gene TRBJ1-5, with TRBD1 identical over 7 bases. The CDR3 is 17 amino acids. J was trimmed by 0 bases and V by 0 bases; bases with no gene match: 5. The germline gives CDR1 PRHDT, CDR2 FYEKMQ (reference sequence). DNA of the CDR3: TGTGCCAGCAGCTTAGGGGGACAGTCCTATAGCAATCAGCCCCAGCATTTT. Its translation: CASSLGGQSYSNQPQHF.

The chain has TRBV9 and TRBJ1-2, with 8 bases lining up with TRBD1. The CDR3 length is 16 residues. Germline V lookup: CDR1 SGDLS, CDR2 YYNGEE. J lost 4 bases, V lost 0 bases, and 8 bases had no gene match. The CDR3 DNA follows: TGTGCCAGCAGCGTAGCCCAGGGGGCTCGTGGCTATGGCTACACCTTC. Encoded protein: CASSVAQGARGYGYTF. Supplemented by reference TRBV9 and TRBJ1-2, the full variable domain reads DSGVTQTPKHLITATGQRVTLRCSPRSGDLSVYWYQQSLDQGLQFLIQYYNGEERAKGNILERFSAQQFPDLHSELNLSSLELGDSALYFCASSVAQGARGYGYTFGSGTRLTVV.

The chain joins TRBV9 to TRBJ2-7, with TRBD1 matching over 7 bases. Germline V gene sequence: CDR1 SGDLS, CDR2 YYNGEE. The J segment lost 3 bases and the V segment lost 4 bases, leaving 4 bases of the junction unmatched. CDR3 size: 13 residues. The CDR3 sequence is CASSRAGGYEQYF. In DNA, the CDR3 is TGTGCCAGCAGCCGAGCAGGGGGCTACGAGCAGTACTTC.

This chain joins TRBV4-1 and TRBJ1-6, with TRBD1 matching 8 bases. The germline gives CDR1 MGHRA, CDR2 YSYEKL. The CDR3 loop spans 18 amino acids. J gave up 11 bases and V 2 bases, and 17 bases lay outside the gene matches. CDR3 nucleotide sequence: TGCGCCAGCAGCCAATCCTTCTTAGACAGGGGCCTTTTGGCACCCCTCCACTTT. It is translated as CASSQSFLDRGLLAPLHF.

The CDR3 sequence is CAWRQTSSYEQYF. CDR3 sequence (DNA): TGTGCCTGGAGACAGACGAGCTCCTACGAGCAGTACTTC. The rearrangement links TRBV30 to TRBJ2-7; D is undetermined. Trimming pared 3 bases from V and 0 bases from J, leaving 9 bases between. CDR3 size: 13 residues. Per germline, CDR1 GTSNPN and CDR2 SVGIG (reference sequence).

The gene calls are TRBV28 and TRBJ2-2; tentatively, D is TRBD2 (6 bases). V lost 2 bases, J lost 8 bases, and 21 bases lay in between. CDR3 length: 17 residues. From germline, CDR1 is MDHEN and CDR2 SYDVKM. Here the CDR3 DNA reads TGTGCCAGCAGTTTACCCCGCGGGGCTAGCCGTTCAGGGGAGCTGTTTTTT. Translated: CASSLPRGASRSGELFF.

This sequence joins TRBV18 and TRBJ2-7; 7 bases are shared with TRBD1. This CDR3 has 13 amino acids. Germline CDR1 reads KGHSH; CDR2 reads LQKENI. The V gene end was trimmed by 4 bases and the J gene end by 4 bases; junction bases not matched to a gene: 4. The CDR3 loop is CASSRDSWYEQYF. CDR3 bases: TGTGCCAGCTCACGGGACAGTTGGTACGAGCAGTACTTC.

This chain links TRBV14 with TRBJ2-1; TRBD2 aligns across 10 bases. Trimming took 7 bases from V and 9 from J; bases not matched to a gene: 9. CDR1 is SGHDN and CDR2 is FVKESK in the germline V gene. The CDR3 spans 14 residues. CDR3 loop: CASTGLAGVGEQFF. CDR3 bases: TGTGCCAGCACCGGGCTAGCGGGAGTTGGTGAGCAGTTCTTC.

The rearrangement joins TRBV5-8 to TRBJ2-1; the match to TRBD1 covers 11 bases. The ends lost 4 bases at V and 6 bases at J; junction bases unmatched: 6. Per germline, CDR1 SGHTS and CDR2 YDEGEE. CDR3 length: 15 residues. CDR3 protein: CASSPGTGGTNEQFF. The CDR3 region has the DNA TGTGCCAGCAGCCCCGGGACAGGGGGAACCAATGAGCAGTTCTTC.

V gene TRBV2 combines with J gene TRBJ2-3; 8 nucleotides align to TRBD1. This CDR3 is 14 amino acids long. Per the germline V gene, CDR1 is SNHLY and CDR2 is FYNNEI. After removal of 7 bases from V and 2 bases from J, the junction contained 5 bases not matched to a gene. The CDR3 region is CASTGQAHTDTQYF. CDR3 nucleotides: TGTGCCAGCACGGGACAGGCGCACACAGATACGCAGTATTTT.

The chain joins TRBV27 to TRBJ1-4; possible D gene TRBD1, 6 bases. The CDR3 is 13 amino acids. V was trimmed by 6 bases and J by 7 bases, leaving 12 bases between them. Germline CDR1 reads MNHEY; CDR2 reads SMNVEV (reference sequence). CDR3 loop: CASSYRVGEKLFF. As DNA, the CDR3 is TGTGCCAGCAGCTACAGGGTGGGTGAAAAACTGTTTTTT.

This chain uses TRBV20-1 with TRBJ1-1; D is perhaps TRBD1 (6 bases). The CDR3 covers 15 residues. Looked up from germline, CDR1 is DFQATT and CDR2 is SNEGSKA (reference sequence). V lost 3 bases and J lost 2, with 16 bases in between. CDR3 DNA: TGCAGTGCTAGTCAGTTTGGCAGGGGAAACACTGAAGCTTTCTTT. Translating it yields CSASQFGRGNTEAFF.

This chain connects TRBV4-1 to TRBJ2-7; tentative D call: TRBD2 (5 bases). CDR3 length equals 15 residues. Looked up from germline, CDR1 is MGHRA and CDR2 is YSYEKL. V lost 1 base and J 3 bases, leaving 13 bases between the germline ends. The CDR3 loop is CASSQGPGSLYEQYF. DNA for the CDR3: TGCGCCAGCAGCCAAGGCCCGGGATCCCTCTACGAGCAGTACTTC.

The chain combines TRBV3-1 (or the pseudogene TRBV3-2) with TRBJ2-7, with TRBD2 identical over 12 bases. V lost 1 base to trimming and J lost 7 bases; unmatched junction nucleotides: 5. This CDR3 spans 15 amino acids. Germline V gene sequence: CDR1 LGHDT, CDR2 YNNKEL (reference sequence). This chain's CDR3 is CASSQGLAGEFEQYF. CDR3 nucleotide sequence: TGTGCCAGCAGCCAAGGACTAGCGGGAGAGTTTGAGCAGTACTTC.

V gene TRBV11-2 combines with J gene TRBJ2-5; 7 nucleotides align to TRBD2. The germline CDR1 and CDR2 sequences are SGHAT and FQNNGV. Losses at the gene ends were 4 bases for V and 1 base for J; bases not matched to a gene: 3. This CDR3 has 14 residues. CDR3 protein: CASSSGLRQETQYF. CDR3 coding DNA: TGTGCCAGCAGCTCGGGACTACGCCAAGAGACCCAGTACTTC. The complete variable domain, with remaining parts taken from reference TRBV11-2 and TRBJ2-5, reads EAGVAQSPRYKIIEKRQSVAFWCNPISGHATLYWYQQILGQGPKLLIQFQNNGVVDDSQLPKDRFSAERLKGVDSTLKIQPAKLEDSAVYLCASSSGLRQETQYFGPGTRLLVL.

This chain uses TRBV3-1 (or the pseudogene TRBV3-2) with TRBJ2-6; D gene uncertain. Per the germline V gene, CDR1 is LGHDT and CDR2 is YNNKEL (reference sequence). Trimming left V 0 bases short and J 3 bases short, with 15 bases between. The CDR3 runs 18 residues. The CDR3 spells CASSQDFPGTHGANVLTF. DNA for the CDR3: TGTGCCAGCAGCCAAGATTTTCCGGGTACCCATGGGGCCAACGTCCTGACTTTC.